The 29 T cell receptor beta chains below come from one sample, sequenced in a study of blood T cell repertoires in COVID-19. Repertoires were generated with immunoSEQ multiplex PCR, while TCRdb's copy carries only in-frame clones and drops some. Here the sample spans about 150,000 clones, approximately 91% being singletons. Sequencing input: peripheral blood. The origin of the receptors is a young man with COVID-19, enrolled during active disease.

The chain uses TRBV6-7 and TRBJ2-7; TRBD2 matches at 12 bases. TRBV6-7 is flagged as an ORF with uncertain function. The CDR3 runs 15 residues. V trimming: 7 bases; J trimming: 5 bases; junction bases outside the gene matches: 9. The CDR3 DNA reads as TGTGCCAGCACCCCCACTAGCGGGAGGTTCAACGAGCAGTACTTC. Protein: CASTPTSGRFNEQYF.

This clone has a handful of counts. V usage is TRBV9 and J usage is TRBJ1-1; the D is unclear. V was shortened by 2 bases and J by 1 base, with 15 bases between the two germline ends. This CDR3 is 16 amino acids long. From germline, CDR1 is SGDLS and CDR2 YYNGEE. The CDR3 nucleotides are TGTGCCAGCAGCGTTCTAAGCGGACGGCAGAACACTGAAGCTTTCTTT. Protein sequence: CASSVLSGRQNTEAFF. The full variable domain, completed using reference TRBV9 and TRBJ1-1, is DSGVTQTPKHLITATGQRVTLRCSPRSGDLSVYWYQQSLDQGLQFLIQYYNGEERAKGNILERFSAQQFPDLHSELNLSSLELGDSALYFCASSVLSGRQNTEAFFGQGTRLTVV.

The rearrangement uses TRBV28 and TRBJ1-2; no reliable D call. CDR1 is MDHEN and CDR2 is SYDVKM in the germline V gene. V dropped 3 bases and J dropped 0 bases, with 8 bases sitting between them. The length of the CDR3 is 14 residues. The CDR3 DNA is TGTGCCAGCAGTTTGAAGCAAACTAACTATGGCTACACCTTC. It is translated as CASSLKQTNYGYTF.

This clone was picked up one time. The V and J genes are TRBV5-5 and TRBJ1-1; D gene unclear. V was trimmed by 0 bases and J by 1 base, leaving 4 bases between them. The CDR3 runs to 13 residues. Germline V gene sequence: CDR1 SGHKS, CDR2 YYEKEE (reference sequence). The CDR3 bases are TGTGCCAGCAGCTTGGGGGCGAACACTGAAGCTTTCTTT. It specifies CASSLGANTEAFF.

The chain joins TRBV24-1 to TRBJ2-1, with TRBD2 matching over 13 bases. This CDR3 is 18 amino acids long. J gave up 5 bases and V 4 bases, and 10 bases lay outside the gene matches. CDR1 and CDR2 (germline): KGHDR, SFDVKD. The CDR3 loop is CATSDWAGTSGKDNEQFF. Here the CDR3 DNA reads TGTGCCACCAGTGACTGGGCCGGGACTAGCGGGAAGGACAATGAGCAGTTCTTC.

J is TRBJ1-1 and V is TRBV9, with a tentative D call TRBD1 (5 bases). CDR1 and CDR2 (germline): SGDLS, YYNGEE. Trimming took 0 bases from V and 0 from J, leaving 9 bases between them. This CDR3 region has 15 residues. CDR3 coding DNA: TGTGCCAGCAGCGTAGCCCCAGGGATGAACACTGAAGCTTTCTTT. Amino acid sequence: CASSVAPGMNTEAFF.

The chain carries TRBV24-1 and TRBJ2-5; 9 positions match TRBD1. The CDR3 contains 14 residues. The germline V gene has CDR1 KGHDR and CDR2 SFDVKD. The V and J ends lost 7 bases and 5 bases, in that order; junction bases with no gene match: 7. Written as DNA, the CDR3 is TGTGCCACCAGGGGAACAGGGGGCACCGAGACCCAGTACTTC. Its protein product is CATRGTGGTETQYF.

In the case of this clone: The same CDR3 also results from other DNA sequences found in this sample. V is TRBV6-2 or TRBV6-3 and J is TRBJ2-1; 7 bases agree with TRBD1. Germline CDR1 is MNHEY and CDR2 is SVGEGT. After removal of 2 bases from V and 4 bases from J, the junction contained 2 bases not matched to a gene. This CDR3 contains 14 residues. CDR3 in amino acids: CASSYGQDYNEQFF. The CDR3 DNA reads as TGTGCCAGCAGTTACGGACAGGATTACAATGAGCAGTTCTTC.

The chain combines TRBV28 with TRBJ1-6; D perhaps matches TRBD1 (6 bases). Germline-derived CDR1 and CDR2 are MDHEN and SYDVKM. V shed 6 bases and J shed 9 bases, with 21 bases lying between them. The CDR3 has 16 residues. The CDR3 reads CASSNLRQGRASPLHF. In DNA, the CDR3 is TGTGCCAGCAGCAACCTACGGCAGGGGCGAGCTTCACCCCTCCACTTT.

V and J are TRBV28 and TRBJ1-2; D is perhaps TRBD1 (6 bases). The V gene lost 7 bases and the J gene lost 4 bases, with 13 bases spanning the gap. Germline V gene data show CDR1 as MDHEN and CDR2 as SYDVKM. CDR3 length: 13 residues. DNA of the CDR3: TGTGCCAGCAAAGGGGGGGGAGGCTATGGCTACACCTTC. Amino acids: CASKGGGGYGYTF.

The chain links TRBV12-2 to TRBJ2-6; the listed D gene, TRBD2, was not tested against the DNA. TRBV12-2 is given as a pseudogene. CDR3 length equals 22 residues. CDR3 residues: CASRLSAGVYPADLSGANVLTF. The CDR3 DNA is TGTGCAAGTCGCTTAAGTGCGGGAGTCTATCCGGCGGACCTATCTGGGGCCAACGTCCTGACTTTC.

This clone occurred a few times. The chain links TRBV5-4 to TRBJ1-4; perhaps TRBD1 as D (6 bases). The CDR3 spans 14 residues. Germline V CDR1 and CDR2: SGHNT, YYREEE (reference sequence). Trimming removed 0 bases from V and 7 bases from J, with 10 bases in between. This chain's CDR3 is CASSLDLRGEKLFF. CDR3 sequence (DNA): TGTGCCAGCAGCTTGGATCTCAGGGGTGAAAAACTGTTTTTT. Based on the CDR3 plus reference TRBV5-4 and TRBJ1-4, the full variable domain is ETGVTQSPTHLIKTRGQQVTLRCSSQSGHNTVSWYQQALGQGPQFIFQYYREEENGRGNFPPRFSGLQFPNYSSELNVNALELDDSALYLCASSLDLRGEKLFFGSGTQLSVL.

The rearrangement links TRBV19 to TRBJ2-7; D is ambiguous. Germline lookup yields CDR1 LNHDA and CDR2 SQIVND (reference sequence). This CDR3 has 14 amino acids. V lost 1 base and J 4 bases, leaving 11 bases between the germline ends. The CDR3 bases are TGTGCCAGTAGTATAGGAGGCTTCTTATACGAGCAGTACTTC. Its protein is CASSIGGFLYEQYF.

The genes are TRBV4-3 and TRBJ2-2; perhaps TRBD1 as D (6 bases). The CDR3 extends over 16 amino acids. CDR1 and CDR2 (germline): LGHNA, YSLEER. V was clipped by 4 bases and J by 7 bases, with 19 bases between them. The CDR3 loop is CASSRYGTGRFGELFF. CDR3 coding DNA: TGCGCCAGCAGCCGCTATGGAACAGGGCGGTTCGGGGAGCTGTTTTTT.

This sequence joins TRBV30 and TRBJ1-2; 7 nucleotides agree with TRBD1. CDR1 GTSNPN and CDR2 SVGIG come from the germline V gene (reference sequence). The J segment lost 7 bases and the V segment lost 2 bases, leaving 1 base of the junction unmatched. The CDR3 is 11 amino acids. The CDR3 nucleotides read TGTGCCTGGAGTACAGGGGCTGGCTACACCTTC. Protein product: CAWSTGAGYTF.

The chain uses TRBV7-9 and TRBJ2-1; the D is unclear. The germline CDR1 and CDR2 sequences are SEHNR and FQNEAQ (reference sequence). The CDR3 extends over 11 amino acids. The ends were cut back, 2 bases at V and 10 bases at J, with 6 bases in the middle. This chain's CDR3 is CASSLIIEQFF. CDR3 nucleotides: TGTGCCAGCAGCTTAATTATCGAGCAGTTCTTC.

This chain joins TRBV28 and TRBJ2-7, with 14 bases matching TRBD2. J was trimmed by 9 bases and V by 6 bases; bases with no gene match: 7. CDR3 length: 14 residues. CDR1 and CDR2 from the germline V gene are MDHEN and SYDVKM. DNA for the CDR3: TGTGCCAGCAGCTCCGGGACTAGCGGGAGTAGGCAGTACTTC. It yields the protein CASSSGTSGSRQYF.

CDR3 sequence: CASSYSDRFSYEQYF. The DNA of the CDR3 is TGTGCCAGCAGTTACTCGGACAGGTTCAGCTACGAGCAGTACTTC. The V gene is TRBV6-6, the J gene TRBJ2-7; 7 nucleotides align to TRBD1. The CDR3 length is 15 residues. Germline CDR1 is MNHNY and CDR2 is SVGAGI (reference sequence). V dropped 0 bases and J dropped 3; count of bases not matched to a gene: 5.

The chain links TRBV7-8 to TRBJ2-5; 9 bases align to TRBD2. The CDR3 length is 16 residues. Germline values: CDR1 SGHVS, CDR2 FQNEAQ. V shed 0 bases, J shed 5 bases, and the junction held 7 bases outside the gene matches. CDR3 coding DNA: TGTGCCAGCAGCTTAGCAGCGGGAGGCCTGGGGGAGACCCAGTACTTC. It encodes CASSLAAGGLGETQYF.

J is TRBJ2-6 and V is TRBV2; 7 nucleotides match TRBD2. Germline assignment: CDR1 SNHLY and CDR2 FYNNEI. The J segment lost 0 bases and the V segment lost 11 bases, leaving 10 bases of the junction unmatched. This CDR3 has 16 amino acids. CDR3 nucleotide sequence: TGTGCCGTAAGACGACAGCGGGGCTCTGGGGCCAACGTCCTGACTTTC. It is translated as CAVRRQRGSGANVLTF.

The chain has TRBV4-2 and TRBJ1-3, with D uncertain. CDR3 length equals 14 residues. In germline, CDR1 is LGHNA, CDR2 YNFKEQ. Deletions cut 5 bases from V and 0 bases from J, with 8 bases between. The CDR3 DNA sequence: TGTGCCAGCAGCTACGACATCTCTGGAAACACCATATATTTT. Its translation: CASSYDISGNTIYF.

The gene calls are TRBV9 and TRBJ2-7; 7 bases line up with TRBD2. This CDR3 has 16 residues. CDR1 is SGDLS, CDR2 YYNGEE, per germline. V shed 0 bases and J 4 bases; nucleotides not matched to a gene: 10. CDR3 sequence reads: CASSVGGSGTNYEQYF. Written as DNA, the CDR3 is TGTGCCAGCAGCGTAGGAGGCAGCGGGACCAATTACGAGCAGTACTTC.

The chain uses TRBV28 and TRBJ2-2; TRBD2 agrees at 8 bases. From germline, CDR1 is MDHEN and CDR2 SYDVKM. J lost 4 bases, V lost 5 bases, and 9 bases had no gene match. The length of the CDR3 is 16 residues. The CDR3 DNA is TGTGCCAGCAGTCCCCGGGGGGGAGATCCCACCGGGGAGCTGTTTTTT. Translated: CASSPRGGDPTGELFF.

The chain employs TRBV6-5 and TRBJ1-4; TRBD1 agrees at 7 bases. After removal of 9 bases from V and 2 bases from J, the junction contained 9 bases not matched to a gene. The CDR3 totals 15 residues. Germline V gene sequence: CDR1 MNHEY, CDR2 SVGAGI. The CDR3 DNA reads TGTGCCAGTAGTACCTACAGGGGTACTAATGAAAAACTGTTTTTT. Protein sequence: CASSTYRGTNEKLFF.

The chain employs TRBV2 and TRBJ2-2; D possibly corresponds to TRBD1 (6 bases). The CDR3 is made up of 12 amino acids. Per germline, CDR1 SNHLY and CDR2 FYNNEI. The V end was cut by 8 bases, the J end by 10 bases, with 14 bases between. CDR3 protein: CASGTTVVELFF. Here the CDR3 DNA reads TGTGCCAGCGGGACAACCGTCGTGGAGCTGTTTTTT.

CDR3 in amino acids: CASSQERGVGTDTQYF. The CDR3 DNA reads TGCGCCAGCAGCCAAGAACGCGGAGTAGGCACAGATACGCAGTATTTT. The chain employs TRBV4-3 and TRBJ2-3; D remains unclear. V lost 0 bases and J lost 1, with 11 bases in between. CDR3 length: 16 amino acids. The germline V gene has CDR1 LGHNA and CDR2 YSLEER.

V gene TRBV30 combines with J gene TRBJ2-1; D is perhaps TRBD2 (9 bases). Germline CDR1 GTSNPN, CDR2 SVGIG (reference sequence). V was shortened by 7 bases and J by 9 bases, with 28 bases between the two germline ends. The CDR3 consists of 16 residues. CDR3 coding DNA: TGTGCCTCAGAAGGCAGGGGGCGCGGCGGGAGGGTTGAGCAGTTCTTC. It is translated as CASEGRGRGGRVEQFF. Full variable domain (missing parts from reference TRBV30 and TRBJ2-1): SQTIHQWPATLVQPVGSPLSLECTVEGTSNPNLYWYRQAAGRGLQLLFYSVGIGQISSEVPQNLSASRPQDRQFILSSKKLLLSDSGFYLCASEGRGRGGRVEQFFGPGTRLTVL.

This chain connects TRBV3-1 (or the pseudogene TRBV3-2) to TRBJ2-7; the D is unclear. The germline V gene encodes CDR1 LGHDT and CDR2 YNNKEL (reference sequence). V dropped 1 base and J dropped 0 bases, with 7 bases sitting between them. This CDR3 has 14 residues. The CDR3 nucleotides are TGTGCCAGCAGCCAAGTACTGAACTCCTACGAGCAGTACTTC. Encoded protein: CASSQVLNSYEQYF.

The chain employs TRBV7-8 and TRBJ2-2; 7 bases fit TRBD1. The CDR3 spans 17 residues. Losses at the gene ends were 7 bases for V and 7 bases for J; bases not matched to a gene: 18. Germline lookup yields CDR1 SGHVS and CDR2 FQNEAQ. For the CDR3, the DNA is TGTGCCAGCACCACCCGGTGGACAGGTCCTGGCAACGGGGAGCTGTTTTTT. Protein product: CASTTRWTGPGNGELFF.